Listed here is a single T cell receptor beta chain. Its cognate antigen is unknown. Only in-frame clones appear in the TCRdb table, and some are missing; sequencing was by immunoSEQ multiplex PCR. The repertoire holds under 350,000 clones, with roughly 87% as singletons. The data were obtained in a study of shared clonotypes between healthy human individuals. Study-wide findings and caveats: Among donors, clonotype sharing was expected to be affected by sequencing depth.

This CDR3 spans 12 amino acids. In germline, CDR1 is SNHLY, CDR2 FYNNEI. Deletions cut 8 bases from V and 4 bases from J, with 11 bases between. The rearrangement joins TRBV2 to TRBJ2-5; possibly TRBD2 for D (5 bases). This sequence was found in a man between 18 and 35 years old in good health. What was sequenced was memory CD8+ T cells sorted from blood. Subset described: CD45RO+ cells pooled with CCR7-negative TemRA cells. CDR3 amino acids: CASVSEAETQYF. The CDR3 nucleotides are TGTGCCAGCGTTTCGGAGGCAGAGACCCAGTACTTC. The full variable domain, in which reference TRBV2 and TRBJ2-5 provide the parts outside the CDR3, is EPEVTQTPSHQVTQMGQEVILRCVPISNHLYFYWYRQILGQKVEFLVSFYNNEISEKSEIFDDQFSVERPDGSNFTLKIRSTKLEDSAMYFCASVSEAETQYFGPGTRLLVL.